Below, one T cell receptor (beta chain) is given with its context. Antigen specificity is unknown. This record comes from a study of shared clonotypes between healthy human individuals. Study-wide context: Each donor contributed plates that comprised three CD4 naive, three CD4 memory, two CD8 naive and one CD8 memory. General observations from the study: Sampling included only blood; tissue repertoires likely differ. Generation of non-shared clonotypes was less probable than generation of clonotypes shared by all four donors.

In the original analysis: With immunoSEQ giving junction-only sequences and no quality scores, filtering differed. The data were produced by immunoSEQ multiplex PCR, yet TCRdb's version contains in-frame clones alone and is incomplete. The DNA gave D and trimming, while V, J and clone size come from that table. Seen here are millions of clones, about 92% observed once, and the top ten hold around 0.14%. Germline CDR1 SGHRS, CDR2 YFSETQ. The trim removed 3 bases at V and 5 bases at J, leaving 10 bases unmatched. This CDR3 has 15 amino acids. The J gene is TRBJ2-7, the V gene TRBV5-1; TRBD1 agrees at 8 bases. Specimen: naive CD4+ T cells sorted from blood. Subset: CD45RA+ positively selected. This TCR derives from a man aged 18 to 29 in good health. CDR3 nucleotides: TGCGCCAGCAGCTCCCCCGGGACAGGATCCGACGAGCAGTACTTC. This sequence encodes CASSSPGTGSDEQYF.